Shown below are 28 T cell receptor beta chains from a single sample sequenced in a study of cytomegalovirus exposure and HLA in healthy donors. This PCR relied on a set of 60 Vbeta primers and 13 Jbeta primers. The data were produced by immunoSEQ multiplex PCR, yet TCRdb's version contains in-frame clones alone and is incomplete. The sample gives 200,000 or so clones, 80% to 85% of which show up once; 2.1% is in the top ten. Source material: PBMCs. The receptor source for this set is a woman between 18 and 29 years old in good health and CMV-seropositive.

V usage is TRBV5-3 and J usage is TRBJ2-4; 14 nucleotides line up with TRBD2. TRBV5-3 is an open reading frame whose function is uncertain. This CDR3 has 18 residues. Germline trimming cut 4 bases from V and 0 bases from J; bases unmatched to any gene: 6. The CDR3 sequence is CARSPGTSGGLAKNIQYF. CDR3 DNA: TGTGCCAGAAGCCCTGGGACTAGCGGGGGACTAGCCAAAAACATTCAGTACTTC.

The chain carries TRBV4-3 and TRBJ2-3; tentatively, D is TRBD1 (5 bases). The V gene's germline CDR1 is LGHNA and CDR2 YSLEER. V shed 0 bases and J shed 0 bases, with 7 bases lying between them. CDR3 length: 15 residues. CDR3 in amino acids: CASSQETASTDTQYF. The CDR3 nucleotides read TGCGCCAGCAGCCAAGAGACAGCTAGCACAGATACGCAGTATTTT.

This rearrangement joins TRBV6-4 to TRBJ2-3; D is unclear. The ends were cut back, 2 bases at V and 2 bases at J, with 5 bases in the middle. Germline CDR1 and CDR2: MRHNA and SNTAGT. CDR3 length equals 13 residues. The CDR3 spells CASSDRATDTQYF. The CDR3 DNA reads TGTGCCAGCAGTGACCGAGCCACAGATACGCAGTATTTT.

V is TRBV29-1 and J is TRBJ2-5; tentative D call: TRBD2 (5 bases). The CDR3 has 14 residues. Germline CDR1 and CDR2: SQVTM and ANQGSEA. V lost 3 bases, J lost 4 bases, and 15 bases lay in between. CDR3 loop: CSVDVGNGLETQYF. The CDR3 DNA sequence: TGCAGCGTTGACGTAGGGAATGGACTAGAGACCCAGTACTTC.

The rearrangement links TRBV7-9 to TRBJ1-1; D is ambiguous. This CDR3 has 12 residues. Germline lookup yields CDR1 SEHNR and CDR2 FQNEAQ (reference sequence). Trimming shortened V by 3 bases and J by 4 bases, and 6 bases separated the two germline ends. CDR3 DNA sequence: TGTGCCAGCAGCTTGCAGTCCACTGAAGCTTTCTTT. Translation gives CASSLQSTEAFF.

The rearrangement joins TRBV13 to TRBJ2-5; 12 bases agree with TRBD2. Germline V gene data show CDR1 as PRHDT and CDR2 as FYEKMQ (reference sequence). The V and J ends lost 3 bases and 5 bases, in that order; junction bases with no gene match: 16. The CDR3 consists of 19 residues. Written as DNA, the CDR3 is TGTGCCAGCAGCTTGAGACTAGCGGGGGATACGTCAGGGGGCGAGACCCAGTACTTC. As protein: CASSLRLAGDTSGGETQYF.

The V and J genes are TRBV11-2 and TRBJ1-6; D unresolved. V was clipped by 0 bases and J by 0 bases, with 18 bases between them. The CDR3 has 20 residues. Germline lookup yields CDR1 SGHAT and CDR2 FQNNGV. The CDR3 coding sequence is TGTGCCAGCAGCTTAGACGATCTCCAGGCCGACCTCTCCTATAATTCACCCCTCCACTTT. Protein sequence: CASSLDDLQADLSYNSPLHF.

The V and J genes are TRBV2 and TRBJ1-4, with 9 bases that match TRBD1. The CDR3 is made up of 13 amino acids. Germline lookup yields CDR1 SNHLY and CDR2 FYNNEI. V lost 11 bases to trimming and J lost 6 bases; unmatched junction nucleotides: 7. As DNA, the CDR3 is TGTGCCCGTGGGACAGGGAAGGATGAAAAACTGTTTTTT. This sequence encodes CARGTGKDEKLFF.

The V gene is TRBV9, the J gene TRBJ1-1; TRBD1 agrees at 7 bases. The germline V gene encodes CDR1 SGDLS and CDR2 YYNGEE. The CDR3 is made up of 15 amino acids. V lost 3 bases to trimming and J lost 0 bases; unmatched junction nucleotides: 5. The CDR3 coding sequence is TGTGCCAGCAGCGGAACAGGGGTCGTGAACACTGAAGCTTTCTTT. Its translation: CASSGTGVVNTEAFF.

J is TRBJ2-3 and V is TRBV7-2; 9 positions match TRBD2. With 1 base clipped from V and 7 bases from J, the junction kept 6 bases outside the gene matches. This CDR3 contains 15 residues. Germline-derived CDR1 and CDR2 are SGHTA and FQGNSA. The CDR3 DNA is TGTGCCAGCAGCTTAGGGCGGGGGGGCATCCATACGCAGTATTTT. This codes for CASSLGRGGIHTQYF. Variable domain in full (rest from reference TRBV7-2 and TRBJ2-3): GAGVSQSPSNKVTEKGKDVELRCDPISGHTALYWYRQSLGQGLEFLIYFQGNSAPDKSGLPSDRFSAERTGGSVSTLTIQRTQQEDSAVYLCASSLGRGGIHTQYFGPGTRLTVL.

This clone came up once. V is TRBV5-6 and J is TRBJ2-7; perhaps TRBD1 as D (5 bases). V was trimmed by 0 bases and J by 7 bases, leaving 11 bases between them. The CDR3 totals 13 residues. Germline V CDR1 and CDR2: SGHDT, YYEEEE. The CDR3 is CASSLGGLREQYV. CDR3 bases: TGTGCCAGCAGCTTGGGGGGCCTCCGGGAGCAGTACGTC.

The chain is built from TRBV15 and TRBJ2-3; a possible D gene is TRBD2 (6 bases). The V gene lost 3 bases and the J gene lost 4 bases, with 11 bases spanning the gap. CDR1 is LNHNV, CDR2 YYDKDF, per germline (reference sequence). The CDR3 has 14 amino acids. As DNA, the CDR3 is TGTGCCACCAGCAGGGGAGGTTCAGCAGATACGCAGTATTTT. Translating gives CATSRGGSADTQYF.

The chain is built from TRBV5-4 and TRBJ2-2; 12 positions match TRBD2. Germline V gene lookup returns CDR1 SGHNT and CDR2 YYREEE (reference sequence). J lost 2 bases, V lost 5 bases, and 7 bases had no gene match. The CDR3 is 17 residues long. CDR3 loop: CASRKTSGGINTGELFF. CDR3 DNA: TGTGCCAGCAGGAAGACTAGCGGGGGAATAAACACCGGGGAGCTGTTTTTT.

The rearrangement joins TRBV13 to TRBJ2-2; no definite D call. The germline V gene encodes CDR1 PRHDT and CDR2 FYEKMQ (reference sequence). Trimming stripped 1 base from V and 7 bases from J, with 13 bases between. The CDR3 runs 15 residues. In DNA, the CDR3 is TGTGCCAGCAGCTTAGTCGACACGTTGGGCGGGGAGCTGTTTTTT. Its translation is CASSLVDTLGGELFF.

The chain carries TRBV18 and TRBJ1-3; D call uncertain. Trimming left V 3 bases short and J 9 bases short, with 9 bases between. Germline V gives CDR1 KGHSH, CDR2 LQKENI. The CDR3 spans 12 residues. The DNA for the CDR3 is TGTGCCAGCTCACCCGGGAAGGGCACCATATATTTT. It translates to CASSPGKGTIYF.

The genes are TRBV5-1 and TRBJ2-5, with D tentatively TRBD2 (6 bases). Trimming shortened V by 4 bases and J by 4 bases, and 17 bases separated the two germline ends. This CDR3 has 15 amino acids. Germline CDR1 reads SGHRS; CDR2 reads YFSETQ. The CDR3 nucleotides are TGCGCCAGCAGCCTACTCCGGGGGTCGGTAGAGACCCAGTACTTC. This sequence encodes CASSLLRGSVETQYF.

The chain is built from TRBV5-4 and TRBJ1-1; 10 bases line up with TRBD1. CDR3 length: 13 residues. Germline CDR1 reads SGHNT; CDR2 reads YYREEE (reference sequence). The trim removed 7 bases at V and 8 bases at J, leaving 8 bases unmatched. The CDR3 here is CASLTTGGVEAFF. Written as DNA, the CDR3 is TGTGCCAGCCTGACGACAGGGGGCGTGGAAGCTTTCTTT.

This clone has just a few counts. The rearrangement links TRBV29-1 to TRBJ2-1; a weak D match, TRBD2 (6 bases). V was pared by 4 bases and J by 3 bases, with 10 bases between. Germline values: CDR1 SQVTM, CDR2 ANQGSEA. The CDR3 spans 13 residues. CDR3 residues: CSVAGTFYNEQFF. The CDR3 coding sequence is TGCAGCGTTGCCGGGACTTTCTACAATGAGCAGTTCTTC.

V and J are TRBV7-2 and TRBJ1-2; 10 bases map to TRBD1. The CDR3 runs to 16 residues. Germline CDR1 SGHTA, CDR2 FQGNSA. V gave up 4 bases and J gave up 3 bases; unmatched junction bases: 8. CDR3 nucleotide sequence: TGTGCCAGCAGCTCACGGGACAGGGGCCTTGACTATGGCTACACCTTC. This translates into CASSSRDRGLDYGYTF. Full variable domain (missing parts from reference TRBV7-2 and TRBJ1-2): GAGVSQSPSNKVTEKGKDVELRCDPISGHTALYWYRQSLGQGLEFLIYFQGNSAPDKSGLPSDRFSAERTGGSVSTLTIQRTQQEDSAVYLCASSSRDRGLDYGYTFGSGTRLTVV.

The gene calls are TRBV5-1 and TRBJ2-3; 10 positions match TRBD2. V lost 7 bases and J lost 2; bases outside the gene matches: 7. Germline V CDR1 and CDR2: SGHRS, YFSETQ. This CDR3 comprises 15 residues. This chain's CDR3 is CASSGGTSDTDTQYF. For the CDR3, the DNA is TGCGCCAGCTCGGGCGGGACTAGCGACACAGATACGCAGTATTTT.

The V gene is TRBV6-6, the J gene TRBJ1-6, with 8 bases identical to TRBD1. V lost 6 bases and J lost 6; bases outside the gene matches: 7. Germline CDR1 and CDR2: MNHNY and SVGAGI (reference sequence). This CDR3 region has 15 residues. The CDR3 sequence: CASRPGQGGNSPLHF. Here the CDR3 DNA reads TGTGCCAGCAGACCTGGACAGGGTGGTAATTCACCCCTCCACTTT.

A note on this clone: Distinct nucleotide sequences in the sample also encode this CDR3. The chain uses TRBV2 and TRBJ1-4, with D perhaps TRBD1 (5 bases). This CDR3 is 14 amino acids long. Germline CDR1 and CDR2: SNHLY and FYNNEI. V was trimmed by 6 bases and J by 3 bases, leaving 11 bases between them. CDR3 in amino acids: CASRGTGPNEKLFF. The CDR3 coding sequence is TGTGCCAGCAGAGGCACAGGACCTAATGAAAAACTGTTTTTT.

This clone has just one count. The chain joins TRBV7-6 to TRBJ2-6; the D gene is possibly TRBD1 (5 bases). V was pared by 0 bases and J by 4 bases, with 13 bases between. Per germline, CDR1 SGHVS and CDR2 FNYEAQ. This CDR3 is 17 amino acids long. For the CDR3, the DNA is TGTGCCAGCAGCTTAGCGCTTGCAGGGCCCGGGGCCAACGTCCTGACTTTC. Translated, it gives CASSLALAGPGANVLTF.

The V gene is TRBV4-1, the J gene TRBJ2-7; weak D call: TRBD1 (5 bases). Trimming cost V 3 bases and J 3 bases, with 15 bases left between them. Germline V gives CDR1 MGHRA, CDR2 YSYEKL. The CDR3 is made up of 15 amino acids. The DNA of the CDR3 is TGCGCCAGCAGCCACGTTCAGGGCCAACGCTACGAGCAGTACGTC. This translates into CASSHVQGQRYEQYV.

The chain combines TRBV29-1 with TRBJ2-7, with 9 bases lining up with TRBD1. The trim removed 8 bases at V and 2 bases at J, leaving 16 bases unmatched. Germline V gene data show CDR1 as SQVTM and CDR2 as ANQGSEA. The CDR3 runs 16 residues. CDR3 sequence reads: CSIIPGQGLGPYEQYF. CDR3 DNA: TGCAGCATCATCCCGGGACAGGGATTAGGTCCCTACGAGCAGTACTTC.

The chain has TRBV5-6 and TRBJ2-5; D is uncertain. V was clipped by 5 bases and J by 6 bases, with 11 bases between them. The germline gives CDR1 SGHDT, CDR2 YYEEEE. The CDR3 has 12 residues. CDR3 region: CASSHSSKTQYF. CDR3 DNA sequence: TGTGCCAGCAGTCACAGCTCCAAGACCCAGTACTTC. The whole variable domain, filled in from reference TRBV5-6 and TRBJ2-5, reads DAGVTQSPTHLIKTRGQQVTLRCSPKSGHDTVSWYQQALGQGPQFIFQYYEEEERQRGNFPDRFSGHQFPNYSSELNVNALLLGDSALYLCASSHSSKTQYFGPGTRLLVL.

V is TRBV7-9 and J is TRBJ1-2, with D possibly matching TRBD1 (5 bases). V shed 5 bases and J shed 6 bases, with 19 bases lying between them. CDR1 and CDR2 from the germline V gene are SEHNR and FQNEAQ (reference sequence). This CDR3 spans 15 amino acids. The chain's CDR3 is CASSHTGFLVHGYTF. In nucleotides, the CDR3 is TGTGCCAGCAGCCACACAGGTTTTCTTGTACATGGCTACACCTTC.

CDR3 sequence: CASMGQRGGLRETQYF. The CDR3 DNA sequence: TGTGCCAGCATGGGCCAGCGGGGGGGCCTTCGGGAGACCCAGTACTTC. V is TRBV2 and J is TRBJ2-5; 10 bases match TRBD2. V lost 7 bases to trimming and J lost 5 bases; unmatched junction nucleotides: 13. This CDR3 has 16 residues. The germline V gene encodes CDR1 SNHLY and CDR2 FYNNEI. The full variable domain, completed using reference TRBV2 and TRBJ2-5, is EPEVTQTPSHQVTQMGQEVILRCVPISNHLYFYWYRQILGQKVEFLVSFYNNEISEKSEIFDDQFSVERPDGSNFTLKIRSTKLEDSAMYFCASMGQRGGLRETQYFGPGTRLLVL.